Each of the 21 T cell receptor beta chains below was sequenced from the same sample in a study of control samples from healthy donors and cancer patients. The method was immunoSEQ multiplex PCR; TCRdb's version includes in-frame clones alone and lacks a portion of them. Here the sample spans more than 150,000 clones, over 90% being singletons. Sequencing used blood. The receptors come from a man aged 50 to 59 in good health.

This clone was detected once. The chain combines TRBV9 with TRBJ2-3, with 8 bases aligning to TRBD2. J was trimmed by 6 bases and V by 0 bases; bases with no gene match: 9. The CDR3 runs 16 residues. Germline V gene lookup returns CDR1 SGDLS and CDR2 YYNGEE. CDR3 region: CASSVGAGGRADTQYF. The CDR3, as DNA: TGTGCCAGCAGCGTAGGGGCGGGAGGTAGAGCGGATACGCAGTATTTT.

The chain employs TRBV11-3 and TRBJ2-7, with TRBD1 matching over 9 bases. Germline trimming cut 1 base from V and 1 base from J; bases unmatched to any gene: 5. The CDR3 totals 16 residues. CDR1 SGHNT and CDR2 YENEEA come from the germline V gene. In nucleotides, the CDR3 is TGTGCCAGCAGCTTAGTACCGGGACAGGGATCCTACGAGCAGTACTTC. Protein: CASSLVPGQGSYEQYF.

In its sample, this clone was seen a few times. The same CDR3 is also encoded by other DNA sequences in this sample. In DNA, the CDR3 is TGTGCCAGTAGCCGGGACAGGGTTTACAATGAGCAGTTCTTC. Its translation: CASSRDRVYNEQFF. The gene calls are TRBV19 and TRBJ2-1, with TRBD1 identical over 9 bases. The germline V gene encodes CDR1 LNHDA and CDR2 SQIVND (reference sequence). The V and J ends lost 6 bases and 4 bases, in that order; junction bases with no gene match: 4. This CDR3 is 14 amino acids long.

This clone appeared a single time. This chain links TRBV30 with TRBJ1-4, with D maybe TRBD1 (5 bases). This CDR3 contains 14 residues. Germline values: CDR1 GTSNPN, CDR2 SVGIG (reference sequence). Deletions cut 1 base from V and 2 bases from J, with 8 bases between. Here the CDR3 reads CAWSDPGTNEKLFF. The CDR3 region has the DNA TGTGCCTGGAGTGACCCAGGGACTAATGAAAAACTGTTTTTT.

DNA for the CDR3: TGTGCCAGCAGCCAACTCGCGCCCCCGAACCAAGAGACCCAGTACTTC. This gives the protein CASSQLAPPNQETQYF. The gene calls are TRBV14 and TRBJ2-5; unclear D gene. From germline, CDR1 is SGHDN and CDR2 FVKESK. Trimming shortened V by 2 bases and J by 0 bases, and 13 bases separated the two germline ends. The CDR3 sequence is 16 residues long.

Worth noting for this clone: The identical CDR3 is also encoded by other nucleotide sequences in the sample. This rearrangement joins TRBV3-1 (or the pseudogene TRBV3-2) to TRBJ1-2, with D unresolved. Trimming removed 1 base from V and 2 bases from J, with 8 bases in between. CDR3 length equals 14 residues. Germline V gene data show CDR1 as LGHDT and CDR2 as YNNKEL (reference sequence). The CDR3 sequence is CASSQGRGNYGYTF. CDR3 bases: TGTGCCAGCAGCCAAGGCCGAGGGAACTATGGCTACACCTTC.

The DNA for the CDR3 is TGTGCCAGCATTCGGCGGGAAGGCGATGGCTACACCTTC. It yields the protein CASIRREGDGYTF. The V and J genes are TRBV28 and TRBJ1-2, with unresolved D. CDR1 is MDHEN, CDR2 SYDVKM, per germline. The CDR3 spans 13 residues. V lost 7 bases, J lost 6 bases, and 15 bases lay in between.

This chain links TRBV5-1 with TRBJ1-3; TRBD1 agrees at 7 bases. V shed 4 bases, J shed 6 bases, and the junction held 7 bases outside the gene matches. The CDR3 loop spans 14 amino acids. The V gene's germline CDR1 is SGHRS and CDR2 YFSETQ. In nucleotides, the CDR3 is TGCGCCAGCAGCAACACAGGGGAAGTAAACACCATATATTTT. The encoded protein is CASSNTGEVNTIYF.

The CDR3 nucleotides read TGTGCCATCAGTGAGGGGACGGATTTGAGGGGCTATGGCTACACCTTC. It translates to CAISEGTDLRGYGYTF. The J gene is TRBJ1-2, the V gene TRBV10-3, with D maybe TRBD1 (5 bases). Germline CDR1 reads ENHRY; CDR2 reads SYGVKD. Trimming removed 2 bases from V and 4 bases from J, with 17 bases in between. This CDR3 is built from 16 residues.

The chain couples TRBV5-3 to TRBJ2-2, with unresolved D. TRBV5-3 is filed as an ORF, its function uncertain. The CDR3 is 13 amino acids. V lost 2 bases and J 1 base, leaving 3 bases between the germline ends. The CDR3 nucleotides read TGTGCCAGAAGCTTTCAGAACACCGGGGAGCTGTTTTTT. Translating gives CARSFQNTGELFF.

The rearrangement uses TRBV5-5 and TRBJ2-2; D is unresolved. The CDR3 is made up of 13 amino acids. The V end was cut by 0 bases, the J end by 5 bases, with 5 bases between. CDR1 and CDR2 (germline): SGHKS, YYEKEE (reference sequence). CDR3 DNA: TGTGCCAGCAGCTTGGGAGATACCGGGGAGCTGTTTTTT. It specifies CASSLGDTGELFF.

This rearrangement joins TRBV18 to TRBJ2-3; D unclear. V dropped 2 bases and J dropped 3 bases, with 9 bases sitting between them. In germline, CDR1 is KGHSH, CDR2 LQKENI. The CDR3 consists of 14 residues. Here the CDR3 DNA reads TGTGCCAGCTCACCAGGGATCAGAACAGATACGCAGTATTTT. Amino acids: CASSPGIRTDTQYF.

The table lists this clone with a few counts. The gene calls are TRBV4-1 and TRBJ2-7, with a possible D match to TRBD2 (6 bases). V shed 0 bases and J shed 3 bases, with 12 bases lying between them. The CDR3 runs 15 residues. Germline V lookup: CDR1 MGHRA, CDR2 YSYEKL. CDR3 bases: TGCGCCAGCAGCCAAGACGCCGGGACTGTCTACGAGCAGTACTTC. It translates to CASSQDAGTVYEQYF.

The CDR3 sequence: CASTMGRAPYEQYF. CDR3 nucleotides: TGTGCCAGCACCATGGGAAGGGCACCGTACGAGCAGTACTTC. This chain joins TRBV28 and TRBJ2-7; D is ambiguous. This CDR3 spans 14 amino acids. Germline loops: CDR1 MDHEN, CDR2 SYDVKM. V was shortened by 7 bases and J by 4 bases, with 17 bases between the two germline ends.

The chain uses TRBV5-1 and TRBJ2-1, with TRBD1 identical over 8 bases. This CDR3 is 14 amino acids long. V shed 4 bases and J 9 bases; nucleotides not matched to a gene: 9. CDR1 and CDR2 (germline): SGHRS, YFSETQ. The CDR3 is CASSETGASLEQFF. The CDR3 nucleotides are TGCGCCAGCAGCGAGACAGGGGCGAGTCTTGAGCAGTTCTTC.

The V call is TRBV10-3, the J call TRBJ2-2; D may be TRBD2 (7 bases). The length of the CDR3 is 14 residues. Trimming pared 8 bases from V and 3 bases from J, leaving 13 bases between. From germline, CDR1 is ENHRY and CDR2 SYGVKD. The CDR3: CAISGAGDTGELFF. The CDR3, as DNA: TGTGCCATCTCGGGGGCGGGAGACACCGGGGAGCTGTTTTTT.

The genes are TRBV7-9 and TRBJ1-5; 8 bases align to TRBD1. The CDR3 has 15 amino acids. CDR1 and CDR2 from the germline V gene are SEHNR and FQNEAQ (reference sequence). V dropped 5 bases and J dropped 3; count of bases not matched to a gene: 6. For the CDR3, the DNA is TGTGCCAGCAGCCCCGGACAGGGCATCAATCAGCCCCAGCATTTT. This sequence encodes CASSPGQGINQPQHF.

This clone is a singleton in its sample. The rearrangement joins TRBV30 to TRBJ2-7, with 16 nucleotides matching TRBD2. CDR3 length equals 17 residues. The V and J ends lost 3 bases and 2 bases, in that order; junction bases with no gene match: 7. Germline CDR1 reads GTSNPN; CDR2 reads SVGIG (reference sequence). The CDR3 loop is CAWRRGLAGGPTYEQYF. The CDR3, as DNA: TGTGCCTGGAGGAGGGGACTAGCGGGAGGGCCTACCTACGAGCAGTACTTC.

Comments on this clone: The sample holds other DNA sequences that translate to the same CDR3. V gene TRBV5-1 combines with J gene TRBJ2-7, with 11 bases fitting TRBD1. Germline CDR1 SGHRS, CDR2 YFSETQ. The CDR3 is made up of 14 amino acids. V lost 4 bases and J lost 4; bases outside the gene matches: 4. The CDR3, as DNA: TGCGCCAGCAGCCCCGGACAGGGGGCGTACGAGCAGTACTTC. Its translation is CASSPGQGAYEQYF.

The genes are TRBV7-2 and TRBJ1-3; 8 bases align to TRBD1. The CDR3 runs to 14 residues. Germline V gene lookup returns CDR1 SGHTA and CDR2 FQGNSA. V lost 5 bases and J lost 6; bases outside the gene matches: 6. Here the CDR3 DNA reads TGTGCCAGCAGCACTCGGACAGGGCCAAACACCATATATTTT. Its protein is CASSTRTGPNTIYF.

The chain joins TRBV28 to TRBJ2-5, with 12 positions matching TRBD2. The V segment lost 5 bases and the J segment 3 bases; nucleotides outside the gene matches: 13. The CDR3 spans 18 residues. CDR1 is MDHEN and CDR2 is SYDVKM in the germline V gene. The CDR3 region is CASSPRLAGGPSKETQYF. The CDR3 DNA reads TGTGCCAGCAGTCCGCGTCTAGCGGGAGGGCCTTCGAAAGAGACCCAGTACTTC.